This T cell receptor (beta chain) stems from a study of blood T cell repertoires in COVID-19 (TCRdb year 2020). General notes on the study: Samples covering the acute and convalescent phases of COVID-19 were provided by collaborators in the United States, Italy and Spain. The material from the prospective study consisted of cDNA or gDNA derived from T cells, B-cell-depleted T cells, or PBMCs. Deeply sampled blood TCRbeta repertoires from subjects exposed to, actively infected with, or recovered from COVID-19 were included in the dataset. The repertoires were made available in a free public database intended to serve as a resource for research on the immune response to SARS-CoV-2. The samples were drawn from two sources: the first 160 participants of the ongoing ImmuneRACE study, and approximately 1,300 subjects contributed by 6 global collaborators. The sample metadata nearly always contained a de-identified subject ID, COVID-19 status, age in years and sex. HLA class I and class II types, where available, came from metadata supplied by the sample provider rather than from assay-based typing. Results the study describes overall, beyond this receptor: Clinical and demographic metadata were provided uncurated, with the amount varying by source and participant.

V lost 3 bases and J lost 8 bases; the stretch between them is 10 bases long. From the cysteine up to the phenylalanine, the CDR3 has a length of 12 residues. The kept DNA is CDR3 alone, 36 bases in frame from the first base. The immunoSEQ Assay, a bias-controlled multiplex PCR, was used to amplify TCRbeta CDR3 regions from genomic DNA. The source study handled its data this way. Nucleated cell counts per sample were estimated from amplification of reference gene primers within the assay. To quantify the absolute abundance of each unique TCRbeta CDR3 rearrangement, sequence reads were collapsed and filtered. For each sample, productive Simpson clonality was calculated as the square root of Simpson's diversity index over productive rearrangements. Sourced from immuneACCESS, this table was stored by TCRdb with only in-frame sequences that have V and J called. A share of the clones is absent; for the studies checked, an unresolved V gene accounts for under half, and the remainder has no known explanation. V, J and clone size are those of that table, while D and trimming were read from the DNA. The sample profile shows fewer than 200,000 clones; more than 70% of them were found once. About a sixth of the sample lies in the top ten.

Enrolling through a virtual design, the prospective study's participants ranged in age from roughly 18 to 95 years and lived across 20 to 25 United States geographic areas. Cohort assignment in the prospective study relied on participant-reported clinical history from a screening survey and a study questionnaire. ImmuneRACE Cohort 3 recovered participants were defined by two consecutive negative NP/OP PCR tests, healthcare professional clearance, or symptom resolution. In the prospective study, mobile phlebotomists collected whole blood, serum and a nasopharyngeal or oropharyngeal swab from each participant. Participants in the prospective study had the option to provide additional blood draws and questionnaires over a roughly 2-month period. Before DNA extraction, blood samples from the prospective study were shipped at room temperature or frozen. With respect to this clone: The target of this receptor is not known. No quality values exist for individual bases; no much larger clone is one base distant.

The sequence was obtained from a man between 60 and 75 years old who had recovered from COVID-19. Sequenced sample: PBMCs or T cells enriched from blood (not recorded which). The sequence is built from TRBV12-3 or TRBV12-4 and TRBJ1-2; the D region possibly corresponds to TRBD1 (5 bases align). CDR3 reads: CASSFSQGGYTF. The bases read TGTGCCAGCAGTTTCAGTCAGGGAGGCTACACCTTC.